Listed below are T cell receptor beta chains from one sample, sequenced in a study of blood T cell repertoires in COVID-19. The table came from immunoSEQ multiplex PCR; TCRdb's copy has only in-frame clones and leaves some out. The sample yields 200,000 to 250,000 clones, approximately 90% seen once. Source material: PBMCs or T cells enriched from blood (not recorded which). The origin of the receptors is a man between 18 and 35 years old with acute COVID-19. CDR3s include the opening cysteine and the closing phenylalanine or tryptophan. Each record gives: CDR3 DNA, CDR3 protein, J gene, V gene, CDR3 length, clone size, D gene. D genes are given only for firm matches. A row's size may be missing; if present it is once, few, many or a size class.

DNA: TGTGCCAGCAGCTTAGCTAAGGGGACAGACCGTAATTCACCCCTCCACTTT
CDR3: CASSLAKGTDRNSPLHF
J: TRBJ1-6
V: TRBV7-9
length: 17
size: NA
D: TRBD1

DNA: TGCGCCAGCAGCTCAGGGGTGACTAGCGGGAGAATTACCGGGGAGCTGTTTTTT
CDR3: CASSSGVTSGRITGELFF
J: TRBJ2-2
V: TRBV5-1
length: 18
size: NA
D: TRBD2

DNA: TGTGCCTGGGCCCTAGCGGGAGGGCCGAGATCCTACACCGGGGAGCTGTTTTTT
CDR3: CAWALAGGPRSYTGELFF
J: TRBJ2-2
V: TRBV30
length: 18
size: NA
D: TRBD2

DNA: TGTGCCAGCACCCCTCTAGCGGAACCTTACAATGAGCAGTTCTTC
CDR3: CASTPLAEPYNEQFF
J: TRBJ2-1
V: TRBV21-1
length: 15
size: few
D: NA

DNA: TGTGCCAGCAGTTTAAGCCAGGGCGGCTACGAGCAGTACTTC
CDR3: CASSLSQGGYEQYF
J: TRBJ2-7
V: TRBV28
length: 14
size: NA
D: NA

DNA: TGTGCCAGCAGCTTAATCCACTACGAGCAGTACTTC
CDR3: CASSLIHYEQYF
J: TRBJ2-7
V: TRBV11-3
length: 12
size: NA
D: NA

DNA: TGTGCCAGCAGCCCCCCGGGACTAGCGACAGGCGAGCAGTACTTC
CDR3: CASSPPGLATGEQYF
J: TRBJ2-7
V: TRBV7-9
length: 15
size: NA
D: TRBD2

DNA: TGCGCCAGCAGCCAACGATCAGGGGCGATCGGCTACACCTTC
CDR3: CASSQRSGAIGYTF
J: TRBJ1-2
V: TRBV5-1
length: 14
size: NA
D: NA

DNA: TGTGCCAGCAGCGAGAGACAGAAAGAAGCTTTCTTT
CDR3: CASSERQKEAFF
J: TRBJ1-1
V: TRBV5-4
length: 12
size: many
D: NA

DNA: TGTGCCAGCAGCTTAGGCGTAGGGGAAGGTGAGCAGTACTTC
CDR3: CASSLGVGEGEQYF
J: TRBJ2-7
V: TRBV11-3
length: 14
size: NA
D: NA

DNA: TGCGCCAGCAGCCCTACCTCAGGGGAAGAGACCCAGTACTTC
CDR3: CASSPTSGEETQYF
J: TRBJ2-5
V: TRBV4-1
length: 14
size: NA
D: NA

DNA: TGCAGCGTTGAACTAGCGGGAGAGTTGGACCGGGAGCTGTTTTTT
CDR3: CSVELAGELDRELFF
J: TRBJ2-2
V: TRBV29-1
length: 15
size: NA
D: TRBD2

DNA: TGTGCCAGCCCGGAGCTAGCGGGAGTACGATCCTACGAGCAGTACTTC
CDR3: CASPELAGVRSYEQYF
J: TRBJ2-7
V: TRBV27
length: 16
size: NA
D: TRBD2

DNA: TGTGCCAGCAGTGAAGGTACAGGGGGCAATCAGCCCCAGCATTTT
CDR3: CASSEGTGGNQPQHF
J: TRBJ1-5
V: TRBV6-1
length: 15
size: NA
D: TRBD1

DNA: TGTGCCAGTAGTTCCCCGGGACAGGGGTCCCCCGGGGAGCTGTTTTTT
CDR3: CASSSPGQGSPGELFF
J: TRBJ2-2
V: TRBV19
length: 16
size: many
D: TRBD1

DNA: TGTGCCAGCAGCGTAGAGTCCCTTAGAGGGTCGACCATATATTTT
CDR3: CASSVESLRGSTIYF
J: TRBJ1-3
V: TRBV9
length: 15
size: NA
D: NA

DNA: TGCGCCAGCAGTCACGCTCGGGTGCCCCGACGTTCACCCCTCCACTTT
CDR3: CASSHARVPRRSPLHF
J: TRBJ1-6
V: TRBV23-1
length: 16
size: NA
D: NA

DNA: TGTGCCAGCGGGCACCCAACAGACGGCAACATTCAGTACTTC
CDR3: CASGHPTDGNIQYF
J: TRBJ2-4
V: TRBV28
length: 14
size: NA
D: NA

DNA: TGTGCCAGCAGCTCGGTCACTGAAGCTTTCTTT
CDR3: CASSSVTEAFF
J: TRBJ1-1
V: TRBV5-6
length: 11
size: NA
D: NA